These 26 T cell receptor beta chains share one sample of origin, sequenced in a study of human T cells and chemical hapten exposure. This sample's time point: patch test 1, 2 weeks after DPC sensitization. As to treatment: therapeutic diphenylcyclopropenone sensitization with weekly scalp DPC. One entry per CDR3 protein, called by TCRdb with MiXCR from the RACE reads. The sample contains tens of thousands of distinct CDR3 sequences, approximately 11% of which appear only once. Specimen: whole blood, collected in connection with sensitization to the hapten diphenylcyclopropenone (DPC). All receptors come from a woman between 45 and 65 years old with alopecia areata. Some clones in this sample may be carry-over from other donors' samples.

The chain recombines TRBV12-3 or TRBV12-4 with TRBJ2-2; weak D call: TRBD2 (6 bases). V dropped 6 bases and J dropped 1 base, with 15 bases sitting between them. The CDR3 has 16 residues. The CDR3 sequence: CASRDPGLGNTGELFF. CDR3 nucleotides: TGTGCCAGCAGGGACCCGGGACTGGGGAACACCGGGGAGCTGTTTTTT.

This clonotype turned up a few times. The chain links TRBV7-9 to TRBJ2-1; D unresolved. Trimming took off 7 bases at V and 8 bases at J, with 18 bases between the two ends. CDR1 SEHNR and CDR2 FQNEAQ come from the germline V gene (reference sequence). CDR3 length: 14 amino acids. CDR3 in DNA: TGTGCCAGCATCCCGGGCTGGCCTTACTATGAGCAGTTCTTC. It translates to CASIPGWPYYEQFF.

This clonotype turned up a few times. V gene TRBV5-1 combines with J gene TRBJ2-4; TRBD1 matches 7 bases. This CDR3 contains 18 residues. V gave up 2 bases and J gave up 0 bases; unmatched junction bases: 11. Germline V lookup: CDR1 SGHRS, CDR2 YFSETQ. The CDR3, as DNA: TGCGCCAGCAGCTTAACCCTCACAGGGGCCCTAGCCAAAAACATTCAGTACTTC. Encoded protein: CASSLTLTGALAKNIQYF.

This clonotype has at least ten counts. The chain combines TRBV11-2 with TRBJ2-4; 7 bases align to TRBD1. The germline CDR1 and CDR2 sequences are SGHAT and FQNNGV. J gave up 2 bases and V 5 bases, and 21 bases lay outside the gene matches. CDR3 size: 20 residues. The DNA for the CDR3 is TGTGCCAGCAGCCACCGCTCCCGGGACAGTCGTATAGCCTCCAAAAACATTCAGTACTTC. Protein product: CASSHRSRDSRIASKNIQYF.

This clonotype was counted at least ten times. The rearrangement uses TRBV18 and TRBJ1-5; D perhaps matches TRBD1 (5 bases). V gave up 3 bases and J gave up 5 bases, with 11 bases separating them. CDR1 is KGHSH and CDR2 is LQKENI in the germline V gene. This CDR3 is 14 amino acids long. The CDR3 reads CASSPGRVDQPQHF. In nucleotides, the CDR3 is TGTGCCAGCTCACCCGGCAGGGTCGATCAGCCCCAGCATTTT.

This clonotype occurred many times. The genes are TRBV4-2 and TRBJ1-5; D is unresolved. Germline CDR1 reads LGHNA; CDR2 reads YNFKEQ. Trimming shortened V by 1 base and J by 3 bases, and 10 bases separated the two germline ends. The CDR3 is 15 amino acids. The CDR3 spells CASSQALLINQPQHF. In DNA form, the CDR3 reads TGTGCCAGCAGCCAAGCACTCCTTATCAATCAGCCCCAGCATTTT.

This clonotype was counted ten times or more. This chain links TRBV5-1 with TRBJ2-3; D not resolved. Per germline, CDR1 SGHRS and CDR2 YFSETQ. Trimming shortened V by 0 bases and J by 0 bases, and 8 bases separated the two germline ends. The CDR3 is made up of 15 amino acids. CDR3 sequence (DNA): TGCGCCAGCAGCTTGGTCCCCGGGAGCACAGATACGCAGTATTTT. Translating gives CASSLVPGSTDTQYF.

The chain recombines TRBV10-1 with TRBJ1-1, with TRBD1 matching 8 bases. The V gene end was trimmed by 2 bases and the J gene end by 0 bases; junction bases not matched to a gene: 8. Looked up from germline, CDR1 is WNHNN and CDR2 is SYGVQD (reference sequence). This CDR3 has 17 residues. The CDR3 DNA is TGCGCCAGCAGTGAGCCCCAGACAGGGGAAATGAACACTGAAGCTTTCTTT. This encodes CASSEPQTGEMNTEAFF.

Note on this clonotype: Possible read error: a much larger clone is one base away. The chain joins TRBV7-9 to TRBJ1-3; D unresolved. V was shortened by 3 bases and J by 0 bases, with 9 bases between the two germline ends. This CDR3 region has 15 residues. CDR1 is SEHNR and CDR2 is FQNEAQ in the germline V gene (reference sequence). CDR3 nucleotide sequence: TGTGCCAGCAGCTTGGTGGCCGTCTCTGGAAACACCATATATTTT. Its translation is CASSLVAVSGNTIYF.

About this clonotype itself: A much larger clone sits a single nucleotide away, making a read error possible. DNA for the CDR3: TGTGCCAGCAGCTCAGGAGGGAAACAGCCCCAGCATTTT. This codes for CASSSGGKQPQHF. This chain joins TRBV7-6 and TRBJ1-5; no reliable D call. The germline V gene has CDR1 SGHVS and CDR2 FNYEAQ. V was clipped by 4 bases and J by 7 bases, with 11 bases between them. This CDR3 comprises 13 residues.

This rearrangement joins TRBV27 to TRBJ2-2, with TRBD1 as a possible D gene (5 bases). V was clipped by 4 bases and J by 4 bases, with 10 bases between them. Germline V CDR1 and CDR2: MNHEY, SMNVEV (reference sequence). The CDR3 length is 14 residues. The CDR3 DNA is TGTGCCAGCAGTTCAGGACATCCCACCGGGGAGCTGTTTTTT. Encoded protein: CASSSGHPTGELFF.

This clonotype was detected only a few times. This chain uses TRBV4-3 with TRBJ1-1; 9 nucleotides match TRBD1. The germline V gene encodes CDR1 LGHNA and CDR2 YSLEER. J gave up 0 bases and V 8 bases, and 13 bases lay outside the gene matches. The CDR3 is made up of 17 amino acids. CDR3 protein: CASGWTGERGVNTEAFF. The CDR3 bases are TGCGCCAGCGGATGGACAGGGGAGAGGGGAGTGAACACTGAAGCTTTCTTT.

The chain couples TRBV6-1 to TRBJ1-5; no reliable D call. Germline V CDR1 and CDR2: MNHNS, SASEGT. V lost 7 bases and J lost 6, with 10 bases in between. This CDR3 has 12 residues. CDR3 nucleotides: TGTGCCAGCACCCGGGGTTTTCAGCCCCAGCATTTT. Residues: CASTRGFQPQHF.

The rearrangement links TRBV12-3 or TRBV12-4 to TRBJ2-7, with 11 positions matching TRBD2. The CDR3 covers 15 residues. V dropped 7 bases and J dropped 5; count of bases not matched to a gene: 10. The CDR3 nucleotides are TGTGCCAGCACTCCGGGACTAGCGGTCGTAGACGAGCAGTACTTC. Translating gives CASTPGLAVVDEQYF.

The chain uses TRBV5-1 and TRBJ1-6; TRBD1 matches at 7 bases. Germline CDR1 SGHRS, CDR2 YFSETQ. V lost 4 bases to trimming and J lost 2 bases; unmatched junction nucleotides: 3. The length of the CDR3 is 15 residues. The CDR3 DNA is TGCGCCAGCAGCACCCAGGGGGCCTATAATTCACCCCTCCACTTT. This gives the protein CASSTQGAYNSPLHF.

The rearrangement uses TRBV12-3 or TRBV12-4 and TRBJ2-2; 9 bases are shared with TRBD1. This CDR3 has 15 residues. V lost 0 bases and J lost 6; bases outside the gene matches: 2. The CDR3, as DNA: TGTGCCAGCAGTTTAGCGGACAGGGGATCCGGGGAGCTGTTTTTT. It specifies CASSLADRGSGELFF.

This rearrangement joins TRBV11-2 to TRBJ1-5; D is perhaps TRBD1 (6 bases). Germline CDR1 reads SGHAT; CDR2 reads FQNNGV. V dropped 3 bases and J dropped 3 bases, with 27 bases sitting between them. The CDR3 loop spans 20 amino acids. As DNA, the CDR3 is TGTGCCAGCAGCTTTAGGGGGACACAGGATCCCTTAAGCTACAATCAGCCCCAGCATTTT. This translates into CASSFRGTQDPLSYNQPQHF.

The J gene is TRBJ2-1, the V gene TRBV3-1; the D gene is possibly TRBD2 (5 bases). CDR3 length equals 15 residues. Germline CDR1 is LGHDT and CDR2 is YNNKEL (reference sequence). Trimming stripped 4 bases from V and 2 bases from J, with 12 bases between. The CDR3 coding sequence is TGTGCCAGCAGCCCGGTACCGGGGACCTACAATGAGCAGTTCTTC. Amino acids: CASSPVPGTYNEQFF.

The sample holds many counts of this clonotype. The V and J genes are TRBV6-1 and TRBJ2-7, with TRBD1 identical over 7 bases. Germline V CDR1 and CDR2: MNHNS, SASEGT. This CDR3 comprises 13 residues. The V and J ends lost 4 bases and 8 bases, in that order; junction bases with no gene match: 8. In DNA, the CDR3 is TGTGCCAGCAGTGGCTTGGGACAGTTCAAGCAGTACTTC. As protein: CASSGLGQFKQYF.

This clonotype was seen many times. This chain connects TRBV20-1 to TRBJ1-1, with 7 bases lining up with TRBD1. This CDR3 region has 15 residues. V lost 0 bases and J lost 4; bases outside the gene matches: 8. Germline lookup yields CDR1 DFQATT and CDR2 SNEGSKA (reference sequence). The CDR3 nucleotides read TGCAGTGCTAGAGATCTGACGGGACAGATCACTGAAGCTTTCTTT. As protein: CSARDLTGQITEAFF.

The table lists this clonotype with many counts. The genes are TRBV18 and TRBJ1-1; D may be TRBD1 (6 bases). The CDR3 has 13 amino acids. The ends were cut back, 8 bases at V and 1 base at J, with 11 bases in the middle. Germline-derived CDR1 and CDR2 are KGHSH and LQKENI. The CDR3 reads CASSLQGNTEAFF. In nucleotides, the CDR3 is TGTGCCAGCAGCTTACAGGGGAACACTGAAGCTTTCTTT.

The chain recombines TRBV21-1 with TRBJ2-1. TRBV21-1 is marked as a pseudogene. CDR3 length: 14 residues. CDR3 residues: CASSKRKLKNEQFF. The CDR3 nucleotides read TGTGCCAGCAGCAAAAGGAAGCTGAAAAATGAGCAGTTCTTC.

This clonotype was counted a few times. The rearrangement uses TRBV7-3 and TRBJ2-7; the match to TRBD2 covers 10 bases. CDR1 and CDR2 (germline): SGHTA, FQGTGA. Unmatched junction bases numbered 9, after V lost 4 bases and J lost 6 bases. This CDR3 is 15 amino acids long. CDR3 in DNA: TGTGCCAGCAGCTCCCTAGCGGGAGAGCCCCTCGAGCAGTACTTC. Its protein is CASSSLAGEPLEQYF.

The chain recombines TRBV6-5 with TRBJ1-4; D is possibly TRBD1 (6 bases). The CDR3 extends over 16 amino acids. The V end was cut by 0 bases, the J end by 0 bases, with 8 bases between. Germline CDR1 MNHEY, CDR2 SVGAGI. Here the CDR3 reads CASSYSRGSTNEKLFF. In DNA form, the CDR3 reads TGTGCCAGCAGTTACTCAAGGGGGTCAACTAATGAAAAACTGTTTTTT.

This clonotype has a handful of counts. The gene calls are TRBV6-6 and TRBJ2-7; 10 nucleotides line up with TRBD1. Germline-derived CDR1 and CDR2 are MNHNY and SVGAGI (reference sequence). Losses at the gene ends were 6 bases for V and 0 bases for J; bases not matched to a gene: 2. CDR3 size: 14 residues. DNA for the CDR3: TGTGCCAGCAGGGGGGACAGGGGCTCCTACGAGCAGTACTTC. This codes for CASRGDRGSYEQYF.

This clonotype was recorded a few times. CDR3 in DNA: TGTGCCTGGAAGAGGACAGGGGCAGGAAACACCATATATTTT. Translating gives CAWKRTGAGNTIYF. This chain connects TRBV30 to TRBJ1-3; 9 positions match TRBD1. CDR1 GTSNPN and CDR2 SVGIG come from the germline V gene (reference sequence). V lost 4 bases to trimming and J lost 4 bases; unmatched junction nucleotides: 5. The CDR3 covers 14 residues.